This T cell receptor beta chain was sequenced in a study of monozygotic twins with inflammatory bowel disease. Study findings and constraints: The sharing of clonotypes with others was lower in IBD patients than in healthy twins, especially with disease activity. Discrimination among different T cell subtypes was not achievable.

UMIs that had a 6-nucleotide sample barcode were put in using template switching. cDNA encoding TCRalpha and TCRbeta underwent two nested PCRs of roughly 16 and 10 cycles, each of which was followed by bead purification. Each CDR3 protein gets one entry in TCRdb, which reprocessed the 5' RACE reads and gives no DNA. This table holds approximately 380,000 distinct CDR3 sequences. A remark on this clonotype: Its cognate antigen is unknown.

CDR3 length equals 17 residues. Germline loops: CDR1 LGHNA, CDR2 YSLEER. The TCR originated in a human donor with ulcerative colitis or Crohn's disease, or a healthy co-twin of an affected twin (not recorded which). The chain carries TRBV4-3 and TRBJ2-2; absent DNA, TCRdb's TRBD1 call cannot be checked. Sample: blood. The CDR3 sequence is CTSSLGLWTGSTGELFF.